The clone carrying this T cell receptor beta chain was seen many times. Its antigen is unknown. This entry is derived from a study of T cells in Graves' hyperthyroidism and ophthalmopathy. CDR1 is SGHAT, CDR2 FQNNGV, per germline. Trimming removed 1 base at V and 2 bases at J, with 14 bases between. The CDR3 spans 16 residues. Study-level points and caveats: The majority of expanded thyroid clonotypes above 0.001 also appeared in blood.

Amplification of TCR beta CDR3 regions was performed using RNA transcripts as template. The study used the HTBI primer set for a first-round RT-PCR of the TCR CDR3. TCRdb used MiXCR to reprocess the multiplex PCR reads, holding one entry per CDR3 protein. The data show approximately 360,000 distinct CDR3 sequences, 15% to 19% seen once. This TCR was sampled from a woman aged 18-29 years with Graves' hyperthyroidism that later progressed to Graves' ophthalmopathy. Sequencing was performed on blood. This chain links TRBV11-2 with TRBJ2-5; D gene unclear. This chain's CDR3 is CASSLGPEDLQETQYF. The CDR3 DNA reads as TGTGCCAGCAGCTTAGGGCCAGAAGACCTACAAGAGACCCAGTACTTC.